The present TCR beta chain was sequenced within a study of T-cell memory formation after mild COVID-19. CDR1 and CDR2 (germline): KGHDR, SFDVKD. The J segment lost 3 bases and the V segment lost 0 bases, leaving 5 bases of the junction unmatched. This CDR3 is built from 17 residues. TCRdb re-called the 5' RACE reads through MiXCR, storing one row per CDR3 protein. The table shows about 560,000 distinct CDR3 sequences, with roughly a fifth occurring only once. This clonotype was seen only once. The chain has TRBV24-1 and TRBJ2-1, with TRBD2 matching over 9 bases. The clonotype comes from an adult woman who had mild COVID-19 (a few samples of this study predate the infection). Cell type and time point are not known. Sequencing was performed on PBMCs or a T cell subset sorted from them (not recorded which). The chain's CDR3 is CATSDLTAGGLYNEQFF. Written as DNA, the CDR3 is TGTGCCACCAGTGATTTGACGGCGGGAGGGCTCTACAATGAGCAGTTCTTC.